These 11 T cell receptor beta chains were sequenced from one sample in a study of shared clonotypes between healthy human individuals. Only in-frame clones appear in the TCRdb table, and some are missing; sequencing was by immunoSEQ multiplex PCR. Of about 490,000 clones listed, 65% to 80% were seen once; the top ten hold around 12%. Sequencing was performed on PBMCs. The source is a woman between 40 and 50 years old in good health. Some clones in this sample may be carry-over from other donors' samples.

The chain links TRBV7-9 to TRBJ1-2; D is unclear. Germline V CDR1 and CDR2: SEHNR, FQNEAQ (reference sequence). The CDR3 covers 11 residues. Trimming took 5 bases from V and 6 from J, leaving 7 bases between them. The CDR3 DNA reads TGTGCCAGCAGCCTAAATCATGGCTACACCTTC. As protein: CASSLNHGYTF.

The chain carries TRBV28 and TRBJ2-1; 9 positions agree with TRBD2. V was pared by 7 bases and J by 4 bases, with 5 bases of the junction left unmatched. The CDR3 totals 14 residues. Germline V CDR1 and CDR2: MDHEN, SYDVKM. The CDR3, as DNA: TGTGCCAGCATTGGTAGCGGGAGATACAATGAGCAGTTCTTC. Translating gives CASIGSGRYNEQFF.

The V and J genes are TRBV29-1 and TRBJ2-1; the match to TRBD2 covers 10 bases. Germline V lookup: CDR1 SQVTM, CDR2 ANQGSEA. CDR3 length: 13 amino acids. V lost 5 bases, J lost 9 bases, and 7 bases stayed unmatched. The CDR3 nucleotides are TGCAGCGTTCCGGGACTAGCGTCATTTGAGCAGTTCTTC. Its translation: CSVPGLASFEQFF.

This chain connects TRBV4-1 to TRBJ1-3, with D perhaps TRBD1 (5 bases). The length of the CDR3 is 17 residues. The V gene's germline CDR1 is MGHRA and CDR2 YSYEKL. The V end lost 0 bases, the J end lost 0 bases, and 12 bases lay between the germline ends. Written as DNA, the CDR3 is TGCGCCAGCAGCCAAGACGGGGGACGGAACTCTGGAAACACCATATATTTT. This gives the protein CASSQDGGRNSGNTIYF.

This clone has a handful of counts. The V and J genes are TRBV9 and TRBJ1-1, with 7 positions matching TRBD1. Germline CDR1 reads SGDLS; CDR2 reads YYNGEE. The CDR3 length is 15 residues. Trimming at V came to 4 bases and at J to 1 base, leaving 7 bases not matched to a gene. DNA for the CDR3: TGTGCCAGCAGCTACACGACAGGGACGAACACTGAAGCTTTCTTT. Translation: CASSYTTGTNTEAFF.

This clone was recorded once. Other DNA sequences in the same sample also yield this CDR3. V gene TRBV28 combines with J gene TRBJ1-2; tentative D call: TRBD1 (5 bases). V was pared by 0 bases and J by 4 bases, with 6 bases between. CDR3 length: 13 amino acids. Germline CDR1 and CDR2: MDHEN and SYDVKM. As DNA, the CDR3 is TGTGCCAGCAGTTTATGGAGGGGCTATGGCTACACCTTC. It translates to CASSLWRGYGYTF.

For the CDR3, the DNA is TGTGCCAGCAGCTTTGGGGACACCGGGGAGCTGTTTTTT. Its protein product is CASSFGDTGELFF. This chain connects TRBV5-4 to TRBJ2-2, with D unclear. The CDR3 has 13 amino acids. The germline V and J ends were trimmed by 2 bases and 3 bases, with 5 bases remaining between them. Germline V lookup: CDR1 SGHNT, CDR2 YYREEE (reference sequence).

The CDR3 DNA sequence: TGTGCCAGCAGTTACGGTGACTCCTACGAGCAGTACTTC. Protein product: CASSYGDSYEQYF. J is TRBJ2-7 and V is TRBV6-6; the D is unclear. Trimming removed 2 bases from V and 0 bases from J, with 5 bases in between. The germline CDR1 and CDR2 sequences are MNHNY and SVGAGI (reference sequence). CDR3 length: 13 amino acids.

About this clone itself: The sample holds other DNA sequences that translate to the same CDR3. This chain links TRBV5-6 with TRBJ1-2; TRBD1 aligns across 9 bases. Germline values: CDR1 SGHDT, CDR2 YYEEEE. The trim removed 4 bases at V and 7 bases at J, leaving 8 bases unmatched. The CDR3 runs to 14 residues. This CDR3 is CASSIGDRAGGYTF. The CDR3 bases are TGTGCCAGCAGCATAGGGGACAGGGCCGGTGGCTACACCTTC.

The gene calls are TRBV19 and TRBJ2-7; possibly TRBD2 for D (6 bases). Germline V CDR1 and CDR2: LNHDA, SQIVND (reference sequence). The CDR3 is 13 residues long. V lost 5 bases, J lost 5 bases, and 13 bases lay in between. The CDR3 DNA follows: TGTGCCAGTAGTCGGGACGGAGGGGACGAGCAGTACTTC. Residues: CASSRDGGDEQYF.

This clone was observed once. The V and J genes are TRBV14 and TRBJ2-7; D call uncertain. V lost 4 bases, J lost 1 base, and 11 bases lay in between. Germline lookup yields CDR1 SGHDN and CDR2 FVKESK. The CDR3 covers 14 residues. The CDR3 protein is CASSRSTGSYEQYF. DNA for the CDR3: TGTGCCAGCAGCCGATCGACCGGGTCCTACGAGCAGTACTTC. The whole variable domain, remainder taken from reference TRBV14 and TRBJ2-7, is EAGVTQFPSHSVIEKGQTVTLRCDPISGHDNLYWYRRVMGKEIKFLLHFVKESKQDESGMPNNRFLAERTGGTYSTLKVQPAELEDSGVYFCASSRSTGSYEQYFGPGTRLTVT.